The sequence of this T cell receptor (beta chain) was determined in a study of T cell changes during pregnancy in multiple sclerosis. Sequenced by immunoSEQ multiplex PCR; TCRdb stores in-frame clones only, minus some. The sample shows approximately 50,000 clones, approximately 93% of them seen only once. Trimming shortened V by 2 bases and J by 5 bases, and 11 bases separated the two germline ends. Germline values: CDR1 SGHRS, CDR2 YFSETQ. This CDR3 is 14 amino acids long. The receptor was derived from a female donor with multiple sclerosis, enrolled in a pregnancy study. This chain uses TRBV5-1 with TRBJ2-1, with D possibly TRBD1 on 5 matching bases. The material sequenced was CD4+ T cells from peripheral blood mononuclear cells, taken in the third trimester of pregnancy. CDR3 nucleotide sequence: TGCGCCAGCAGCTTAATGGTGGACAACAATGAGCAGTTCTTC. This gives the protein CASSLMVDNNEQFF.